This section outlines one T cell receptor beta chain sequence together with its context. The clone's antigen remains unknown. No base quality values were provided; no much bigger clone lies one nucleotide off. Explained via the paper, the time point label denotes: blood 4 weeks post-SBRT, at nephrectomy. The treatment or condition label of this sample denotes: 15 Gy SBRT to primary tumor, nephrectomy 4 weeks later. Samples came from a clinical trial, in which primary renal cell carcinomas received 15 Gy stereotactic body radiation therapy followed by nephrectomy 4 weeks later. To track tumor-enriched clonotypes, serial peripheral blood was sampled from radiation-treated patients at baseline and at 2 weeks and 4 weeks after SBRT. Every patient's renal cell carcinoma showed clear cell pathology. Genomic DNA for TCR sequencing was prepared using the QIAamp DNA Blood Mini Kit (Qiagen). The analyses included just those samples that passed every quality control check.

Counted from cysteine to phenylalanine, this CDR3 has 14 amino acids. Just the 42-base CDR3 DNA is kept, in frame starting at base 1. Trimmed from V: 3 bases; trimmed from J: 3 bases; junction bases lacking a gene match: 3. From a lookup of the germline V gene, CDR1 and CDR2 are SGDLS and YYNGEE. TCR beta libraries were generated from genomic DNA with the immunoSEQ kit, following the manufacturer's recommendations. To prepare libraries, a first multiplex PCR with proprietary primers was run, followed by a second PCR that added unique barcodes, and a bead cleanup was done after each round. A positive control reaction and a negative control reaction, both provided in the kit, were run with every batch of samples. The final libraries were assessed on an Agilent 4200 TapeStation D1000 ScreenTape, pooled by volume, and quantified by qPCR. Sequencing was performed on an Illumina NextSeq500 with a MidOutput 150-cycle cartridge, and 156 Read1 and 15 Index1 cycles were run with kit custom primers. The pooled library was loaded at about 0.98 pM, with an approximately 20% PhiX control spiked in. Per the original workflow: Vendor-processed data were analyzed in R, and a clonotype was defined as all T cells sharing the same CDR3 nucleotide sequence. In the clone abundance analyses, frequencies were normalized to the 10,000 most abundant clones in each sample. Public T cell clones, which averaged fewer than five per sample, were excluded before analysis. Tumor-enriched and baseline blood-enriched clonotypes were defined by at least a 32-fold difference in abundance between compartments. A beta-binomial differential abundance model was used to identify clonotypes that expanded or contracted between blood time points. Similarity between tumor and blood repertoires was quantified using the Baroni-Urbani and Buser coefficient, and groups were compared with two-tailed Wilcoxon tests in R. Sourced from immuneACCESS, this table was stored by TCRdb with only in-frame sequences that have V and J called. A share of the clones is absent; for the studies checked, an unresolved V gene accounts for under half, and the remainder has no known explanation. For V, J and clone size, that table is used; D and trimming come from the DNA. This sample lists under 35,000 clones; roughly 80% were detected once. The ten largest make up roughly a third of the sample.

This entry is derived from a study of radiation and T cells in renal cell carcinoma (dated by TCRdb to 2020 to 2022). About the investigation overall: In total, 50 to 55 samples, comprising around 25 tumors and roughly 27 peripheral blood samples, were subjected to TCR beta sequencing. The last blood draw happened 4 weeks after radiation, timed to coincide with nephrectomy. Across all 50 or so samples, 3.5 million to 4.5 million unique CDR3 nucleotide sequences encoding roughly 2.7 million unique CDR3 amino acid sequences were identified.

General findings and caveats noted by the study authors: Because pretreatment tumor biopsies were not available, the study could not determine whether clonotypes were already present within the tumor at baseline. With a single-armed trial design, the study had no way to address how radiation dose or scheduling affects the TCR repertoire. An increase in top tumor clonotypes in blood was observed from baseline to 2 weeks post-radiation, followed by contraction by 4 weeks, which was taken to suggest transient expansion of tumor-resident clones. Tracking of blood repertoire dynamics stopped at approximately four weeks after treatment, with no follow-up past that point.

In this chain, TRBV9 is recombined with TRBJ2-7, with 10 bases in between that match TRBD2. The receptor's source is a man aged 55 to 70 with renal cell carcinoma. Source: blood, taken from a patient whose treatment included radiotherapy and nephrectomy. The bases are TGTGCCAGCAGCGGTGGACTAGCGGACTACGAGCAGTACTTC. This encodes CASSGGLADYEQYF.